This T cell receptor (beta chain) was identified in a study of glioma-infiltrating T cells. The study's findings and limits: Only very few CDR3 sequences appeared in both tissue and blood. Gliomas, especially low-grade, showed above-expected tissue-blood divergence; non-neoplastic patients showed below.

Germline V gives CDR1 SNHLY, CDR2 FYNNEI. The J segment lost 8 bases and the V segment lost 0 bases, leaving 6 bases of the junction unmatched. This CDR3 comprises 15 residues. The iRepertoire nested amplicon-rescue multiplex PCR amplified TCR alpha and beta CDR3s from RNA. For one-step reverse transcription and amplification, 100-400 ng of tissue mRNA or PBMC total RNA was used. A single record per CDR3 protein comes from TCRdb applying MiXCR to the multiplex PCR reads. The sample has approximately 190,000 distinct CDR3 sequences, approximately 30% seen once. This clonotype was observed many times. Antigen specificity is unknown.

The chain has TRBV2 and TRBJ1-4; 7 nucleotides agree with TRBD1. This clonotype was sampled from a human donor with low-grade glioma or glioblastoma, undergoing nonglioma brain surgery, or in good health (not recorded which). What was sequenced was glioma tissue, nonneoplastic brain tissue, or PBMCs (not recorded which). As DNA, the CDR3 is TGTGCCAGCAGTGAAGCGACAGGGCGAAGAGAAAAACTGTTTTTT. This translates into CASSEATGRREKLFF. Full variable domain (remainder filled in from reference TRBV2 and TRBJ1-4): EPEVTQTPSHQVTQMGQEVILRCVPISNHLYFYWYRQILGQKVEFLVSFYNNEISEKSEIFDDQFSVERPDGSNFTLKIRSTKLEDSAMYFCASSEATGRREKLFFGSGTQLSVL.